The source of this T cell receptor beta chain is a study of cytomegalovirus exposure and HLA in healthy donors. Study background: Among the approximately 380 donors who were genotyped, approximately 84% fell in the genetic ancestry cluster that is associated with self-reported Caucasian donors. Study findings and constraints: Common viral pathogens seemed, in a later analysis, to connect with several of the most significant clusters. Previous analysis showed most TCR beta V segments were productive about 87% or about 30% of the time.

The PCR employed 60 Vbeta primers together with 13 Jbeta primers. Sequenced by immunoSEQ multiplex PCR; TCRdb stores in-frame clones only, minus some. Among about 98,000 clones listed, over 65% were seen once. This clone was seen just once. Its antigen is not known. The germline V gene has CDR1 MNHNS and CDR2 SASEGT. The CDR3 extends over 13 amino acids. The V and J ends lost 1 base and 8 bases respectively, with 8 bases between them. This TCR came from a male donor in good health and CMV-seronegative. Input material: PBMCs. The V gene is TRBV6-1, the J gene TRBJ1-4, with D hard to call. CDR3 coding DNA: TGTGCCAGCAGTGAAGGATCCAGGGAAAAACTGTTTTTT. This encodes CASSEGSREKLFF.